This T cell receptor (beta chain) was profiled in a study of T cell responses to AZD1222 COVID-19 vaccine. At the level of the study: Pooling was applied to second doses at about 4 or about 12 weeks.

Some clones are missing from TCRdb's copy, which holds only in-frame ones; the method was immunoSEQ multiplex PCR. In the table there are about 140,000 clones, under 95% of which are singletons. J gave up 7 bases and V 4 bases, and 10 bases lay outside the gene matches. This CDR3 is built from 15 residues. Germline V gene sequence: CDR1 SGHKS, CDR2 YYEKEE (reference sequence). With respect to this clone: As yet, its antigen is unknown.

Study observations and caveats: With dominance at 160-218 and 743-854, vaccine-associated CD4 TCRs spanned spike. The number of AZD1222 recipients seropositive at baseline was only 5 to 7.

Source: peripheral blood, taken on day 0 of AZD1222 vaccination. This clonotype was obtained from an adult in good health. V is TRBV5-5 and J is TRBJ1-5, with 8 bases identical to TRBD1. The CDR3 DNA follows: TGTGCCAGCAGCCGAGACAGGGGAGCGAGGCAGCCCCAGCATTTT. It encodes CASSRDRGARQPQHF.